This entry is about one T cell receptor beta chain. Its target is unknown. The sample is drawn from a study of OX40 agonist ivuxolimab in advanced cancers. Findings of the study overall: No determination was made of the antigen specificity of the expanded peripheral T cells. Compared with CD4+, CD8+ T cells on average had more expanded clones.

Germline assignment: CDR1 MNHEY and CDR2 SMNVEV (reference sequence). CDR3 size: 13 residues. The V end lost 3 bases, the J end lost 9 bases, and 12 bases lay between the germline ends. TCRdb keeps only in-frame clones here, not all; method: immunoSEQ multiplex PCR. Here the sample spans some 76,000 clones, 93% being singletons. The sequence was obtained from an adult with an advanced solid tumor such as melanoma, head and neck, liver or kidney cancer. The rearrangement links TRBV27 to TRBJ2-1; D is tentatively TRBD1 or TRBD2 (6 bases each). Sequenced here: CD4+ or CD8+ T cells sorted from blood, sampled in a trial of the OX40 agonist ivuxolimab. For the CDR3, the DNA is TGTGCCAGCAGTTTTGGGGGGCTCCCTGAGCAGTTCTTC. Translated: CASSFGGLPEQFF.